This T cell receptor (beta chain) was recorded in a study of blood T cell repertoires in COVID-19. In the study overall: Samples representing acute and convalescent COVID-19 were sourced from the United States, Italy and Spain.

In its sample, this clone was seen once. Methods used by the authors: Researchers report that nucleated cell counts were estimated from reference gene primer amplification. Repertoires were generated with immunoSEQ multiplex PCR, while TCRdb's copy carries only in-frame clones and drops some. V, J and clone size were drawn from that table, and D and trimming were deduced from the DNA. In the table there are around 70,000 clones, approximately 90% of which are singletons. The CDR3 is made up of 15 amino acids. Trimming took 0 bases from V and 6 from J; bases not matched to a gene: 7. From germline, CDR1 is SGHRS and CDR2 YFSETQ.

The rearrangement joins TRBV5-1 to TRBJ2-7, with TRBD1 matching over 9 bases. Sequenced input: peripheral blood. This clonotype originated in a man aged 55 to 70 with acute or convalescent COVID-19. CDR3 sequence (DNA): TGCGCCAGCAGCTTGGTTGGACAGGGGACTTTCGAGCAGTACTTC. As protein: CASSLVGQGTFEQYF.